Listed below are T cell receptor beta chains from one sample, sequenced in a study of T cells in Graves' hyperthyroidism and ophthalmopathy. TCRdb re-derived calls from the multiplex PCR reads in MiXCR, one entry per CDR3 protein. The data contain approximately 370,000 distinct CDR3 sequences, 17% of them singletons. Input material: blood. These receptors all come from a woman in her 30s with Graves' hyperthyroidism that later progressed to Graves' ophthalmopathy. The conserved cysteine and the conserved F or W are not part of the CDR3 here. Where a row states a size, it is once, few, many or the class of an expanded clone; other rows omit it.

CDR3aa: ASRGPSGLSYNEQF
j_gene: TRBJ2-1
abundance: .
v_gene: TRBV6-1

CDR3aa: ASSQEDGGGELF
j_gene: TRBJ2-2
abundance: .
v_gene: TRBV4-2

CDR3aa: RRGCGQPQH
j_gene: TRBJ1-5
abundance: .
v_gene: TRBV29-1

CDR3aa: ASSRGGGGTDTQY
j_gene: TRBJ2-3
abundance: few
v_gene: TRBV5-1

CDR3aa: ASTVAGGYNEQF
j_gene: TRBJ2-1
abundance: .
v_gene: TRBV6-2/TRBV6-3

CDR3aa: ASSLVPGLDEQF
j_gene: TRBJ2-1
abundance: many
v_gene: TRBV11-2

CDR3aa: ASSYSYGTAEQY
j_gene: TRBJ2-7
abundance: .
v_gene: TRBV6-2/TRBV6-3

CDR3aa: ASSEIMGTLYEQY
j_gene: TRBJ2-7
abundance: many
v_gene: TRBV6-1

CDR3aa: ASTSGTGMNTEAF
j_gene: TRBJ1-1
abundance: few
v_gene: TRBV19

CDR3aa: ASGGGETQY
j_gene: TRBJ2-5
abundance: many
v_gene: TRBV12-3/TRBV12-4

CDR3aa: ASSGLLQETQY
j_gene: TRBJ2-5
abundance: .
v_gene: TRBV5-6

CDR3aa: ATSRMRGNQPQH
j_gene: TRBJ1-5
abundance: .
v_gene: TRBV15

CDR3aa: ASGQAPDHTGELF
j_gene: TRBJ2-2
abundance: few
v_gene: TRBV19

CDR3aa: SAKKGHEITEAF
j_gene: TRBJ1-1
abundance: few
v_gene: TRBV20-1

CDR3aa: AIGGDGADGQPQH
j_gene: TRBJ1-5
abundance: few
v_gene: TRBV10-3

CDR3aa: ASSSGPGITEAF
j_gene: TRBJ1-1
abundance: .
v_gene: TRBV28

CDR3aa: ASSPMHPEQF
j_gene: TRBJ2-1
abundance: many
v_gene: TRBV14

CDR3aa: ASSYSSSGGRQY
j_gene: TRBJ2-7
abundance: many
v_gene: TRBV6-2/TRBV6-3

CDR3aa: ASSRQGTDTQY
j_gene: TRBJ2-3
abundance: many
v_gene: TRBV9

CDR3aa: ASPDTHYGYT
j_gene: TRBJ1-2
abundance: many
v_gene: TRBV2

CDR3aa: ASTLSSSGSDEQF
j_gene: TRBJ2-1
abundance: many
v_gene: TRBV7-9

CDR3aa: ASSFTQETQY
j_gene: TRBJ2-5
abundance: many
v_gene: TRBV5-1

CDR3aa: SASSQGSANEKLF
j_gene: TRBJ1-4
abundance: many
v_gene: TRBV20-1

CDR3aa: SVRLQGAGETQY
j_gene: TRBJ2-5
abundance: .
v_gene: TRBV20-1

CDR3aa: ASSLMSYGNEQF
j_gene: TRBJ2-1
abundance: many
v_gene: TRBV5-1

CDR3aa: ASSFLAGERDTGELF
j_gene: TRBJ2-2
abundance: many
v_gene: TRBV5-1

CDR3aa: ASSLDAAQGLEGYT
j_gene: TRBJ1-2
abundance: .
v_gene: TRBV27

CDR3aa: ASSQVAVGDYGYT
j_gene: TRBJ1-2
abundance: few
v_gene: TRBV4-1

CDR3aa: ASSSNSGTRRYNEQF
j_gene: TRBJ2-1
abundance: .
v_gene: TRBV7-6

CDR3aa: ASSLWTATYEQY
j_gene: TRBJ2-7
abundance: many
v_gene: TRBV12-3/TRBV12-4

CDR3aa: ASSEGHPNVYEQY
j_gene: TRBJ2-7
abundance: many
v_gene: TRBV2

CDR3aa: ASSPSQQGTTYEQY
j_gene: TRBJ2-7
abundance: .
v_gene: TRBV19

CDR3aa: ASSATPGQGRGSSYEQY
j_gene: TRBJ2-7
abundance: few
v_gene: TRBV18

CDR3aa: SVEKGAEQETQY
j_gene: TRBJ2-5
abundance: .
v_gene: TRBV29-1

CDR3aa: ASSYDRNNYGYT
j_gene: TRBJ1-2
abundance: many
v_gene: TRBV12-3/TRBV12-4

CDR3aa: SARPASGTSGGGPHEQY
j_gene: TRBJ2-7
abundance: .
v_gene: TRBV20-1

CDR3aa: ASSARGTYEQY
j_gene: TRBJ2-7
abundance: many
v_gene: TRBV2